This is a list of T cell receptor beta chains from one sample in a study of blood T cell repertoires in COVID-19. Assay: immunoSEQ multiplex PCR; the TCRdb copy retains only in-frame clones and omits some. The profile shows roughly 230,000 clones, approximately 83% of them singletons. The sample consisted of PBMCs or T cells enriched from blood (not recorded which). These receptors were obtained from a man aged 45-60 years who had recovered from COVID-19. The CDR3 runs from the conserved cysteine through the conserved F or W. D genes are given only for firm matches. Size tells how often a clone was seen (once, few, many) or the class of an expanded clone, and some rows leave it out.

d_gene	abundance	v_gene	j_gene	CDR3nt	CDR3aa
.	few	TRBV21-1	TRBJ2-5	TGTGCCAGCAGCGATTATGTACGGACTAGCGGGGCGGAAGAGACCCAGTACTTC	CASSDYVRTSGAEETQYF
TRBD2	.	TRBV9	TRBJ2-7	TGTGCCAGCAGCCCCCGAGGGGCGGGAGGGTCCTACGAGCAGTACTTC	CASSPRGAGGSYEQYF
TRBD1	.	TRBV6-1	TRBJ2-4	TGTGCCAGCAGTGAATTATCAGGGGGCGTACCCTACATTCAGTACTTC	CASSELSGGVPYIQYF
.	few	TRBV7-2	TRBJ2-1	TGTGCCAGCAGCTTCAGTTGGCTAGCGTCCTACAATGAGCAGTTCTTC	CASSFSWLASYNEQFF
.	.	TRBV9	TRBJ1-1	TGTGCCAGCAGCGTAGTATCGGGGGCTGAAGCTTTCTTT	CASSVVSGAEAFF
.	.	TRBV9	TRBJ1-6	TGTGCCAGCACCTGGACAGCCTCCTATAATTCACCCCTCCACTTT	CASTWTASYNSPLHF
.	.	TRBV7-2	TRBJ2-4	TGTGCCAGCAGCGCTTACTCTCAAAACATTCAGTACTTC	CASSAYSQNIQYF
TRBD2	.	TRBV4-3	TRBJ2-1	TGCGCCAGCAGCCAATTGTTAGCGGGATCTCCTGGGGCGGGCAATGAGCAGTTCTTC	CASSQLLAGSPGAGNEQFF
.	.	TRBV11-1	TRBJ1-1	TGTGCCAGCAGCCCCCTCGCACAAACTGAAGCTTTCTTT	CASSPLAQTEAFF
.	.	TRBV6-5	TRBJ1-5	TGTGCCAGCAGCGACAGGTTAAGCAATCAGCCCCAGCATTTT	CASSDRLSNQPQHF
TRBD2	once	TRBV6-2/TRBV6-3	TRBJ2-1	TGTGCCAGCAGCCAACCTCTAGCGGGAGTGTGGGGTGAGCAGTTCTTC	CASSQPLAGVWGEQFF
TRBD1	.	TRBV3-1/TRBV3-2	TRBJ2-7	TGTGCCAGCAGCCAAGTTATTTCGGACAGGAGCTCCTACGAGCAGTACTTC	CASSQVISDRSSYEQYF
TRBD1	.	TRBV10-1	TRBJ1-6	TGCGCCAGCAAATCTAGGGGGACAGGGAAGCTTTCCTATAATTCACCCCTCCACTTT	CASKSRGTGKLSYNSPLHF
TRBD1	.	TRBV19	TRBJ1-5	TGTGCCAGTACCCCGACAGGGACCGGCAATCAGCCCCAGCATTTT	CASTPTGTGNQPQHF
.	.	TRBV5-6	TRBJ1-4	TGTGCCAGCAGCTTGGTTTCTACAACTAATGAAAAACTGTTTTTT	CASSLVSTTNEKLFF
TRBD2	.	TRBV6-5	TRBJ2-1	TGTGCCAGCAGCTACACTAGCGGGGGGTCTAACAATGAGCAGTTCTTC	CASSYTSGGSNNEQFF
TRBD1	.	TRBV7-9	TRBJ1-1	TGTGCCAGCAGCTTAGCGGGGACAGGGTTGCTAGCTTTCTTT	CASSLAGTGLLAFF
TRBD2	.	TRBV19	TRBJ2-2	TGTGCCAGTAGTAGCGCTCGGGGGGGACGCACCGGGGAGCTGTTTTTT	CASSSARGGRTGELFF
TRBD1	.	TRBV9	TRBJ2-5	TGTGCCAGCAGCGTACCAGGGGGCCCGCCTAACTTC	CASSVPGGPPNF
.	.	TRBV7-9	TRBJ2-7	TGTGCCAGCAGTCCAGGGTATCCCGAGGCGGAGCAGTACTTC	CASSPGYPEAEQYF
.	.	TRBV4-2	TRBJ2-7	TGTGCCAGCAGCCATGAAGAGGACTCCTACGAGCAGTACTTC	CASSHEEDSYEQYF
.	.	TRBV27	TRBJ2-2	TGTGCCAGTGAGGTGGGGGGGAACACCGGGGAGCTGTTTTTT	CASEVGGNTGELFF
.	.	TRBV6-5	TRBJ1-2	TGTGCCAGCTCTAAAACAGGGTACTATGGCTACACCTTC	CASSKTGYYGYTF
TRBD1	.	TRBV19	TRBJ1-4	TGTGCCAGTAGTCCCCGGGACAGTAATGAAAAACTGTTTTTT	CASSPRDSNEKLFF
.	.	TRBV27	TRBJ2-7	TGTGCCAGCAGCTTTGGAGGCTACGAGCAGTACTTC	CASSFGGYEQYF
.	.	TRBV5-4	TRBJ2-7	TGTGCCAGCAGCCTCGGGACACCACCTTACGAGCAGTACTTC	CASSLGTPPYEQYF
.	.	TRBV19	TRBJ2-2	TGTGCCAGTAGTGTCGTGTGGGAGGACGGGGAGCTGTTTTTT	CASSVVWEDGELFF
.	.	TRBV19	TRBJ1-1	TGTGCCAGTAGTAGGATCGGAGTTAACACTGAAGCTTTCTTT	CASSRIGVNTEAFF
.	.	TRBV19	TRBJ1-6	.	CASTSGGARDSPLHF
.	.	TRBV11-3	TRBJ2-7	TGTGCCAGCAGCTTTACTAGTCTTGACGAGCAGTACTTC	CASSFTSLDEQYF